These T cell receptor beta chains were read from a single sample in a study of blood T cells in healthy people across ages. TCRdb used MiXCR to reprocess the 5' RACE reads, holding one entry per CDR3 protein. Of some 290,000 distinct CDR3 sequences detected, roughly 26% appear once; the ten largest clones hold 25% to 35%. The sample comprised blood. Every receptor here comes from a woman between 65 and 79 years old in good health. The CDR3 runs from the conserved cysteine through the conserved F or W. Each record gives: D gene, clone size, J gene, V gene, CDR3 DNA, CDR3 protein. D genes are given only for firm matches. Where a row states a size, it is once, few, many or the class of an expanded clone; other rows omit it.

-,few,TRBJ2-2,TRBV15,TGTGCCACCAGCAGATTCACCGGGGAGCTGTTTTTT,CATSRFTGELFF
-,few,TRBJ2-3,TRBV29-1,TGCAGCGCATCGGTGGGGTCAGATACGCAGTATTTT,CSASVGSDTQYF
TRBD2,-,TRBJ2-3,TRBV24-1,TGTGCCACCAGTAAGACTAGCGGGACAGATACGCAGTATTTT,CATSKTSGTDTQYF
-,-,TRBJ2-7,TRBV7-9,TGTGCCAGCAGCTTAGCGGTGGGGGAGAAGGCATACGAGCAGTACTTC,CASSLAVGEKAYEQYF
-,few,TRBJ2-1,TRBV5-1,TGCGCCAGCAGCTCCGGCGTGAGATCCACCTACAATGAGCAGTTCTTC,CASSSGVRSTYNEQFF
-,few,TRBJ1-1,TRBV5-1,TGCGCCAGCAGCTGGACTAGGGGGGGCGACACTGAAGCTTTCTTT,CASSWTRGGDTEAFF
-,few,TRBJ2-1,TRBV15,TGTGTCACCAGCACCCGGGCTAGTGTTTACAATGAGCAGTTCTTC,CVTSTRASVYNEQFF
-,-,TRBJ1-2,TRBV28,TGTGCCAGCAGTCTATCGATTGGGACAAGCTATGGCTACACCTTC,CASSLSIGTSYGYTF
-,few,TRBJ1-4,TRBV9,TGTGCCAGCAGCCCCACGACCCTCAATGAAAAACTGTTTTTT,CASSPTTLNEKLFF
-,few,TRBJ2-3,TRBV6-2/TRBV6-3,TGTGCCAGCAGTTCGTACACAGATACGCAGTATTTT,CASSSYTDTQYF
-,many,TRBJ1-6,TRBV5-6,TGTGCCAGCAGCTTGGAACGGCGGGATAATTCACCCCTCCACTTT,CASSLERRDNSPLHF
TRBD2,many,TRBJ2-3,TRBV29-1,TGCAGCGTTGCCCAGGAGGGGAGGGGTACAGATACGCAGTATTTT,CSVAQEGRGTDTQYF
TRBD1,-,TRBJ2-5,TRBV12-3/TRBV12-4,TGTGCCAGCAGTTGGACAGGGGGCAGGGAGACCCAGTACTTC,CASSWTGGRETQYF
TRBD2,few,TRBJ2-1,TRBV20-1,TGCAGTGCCATGACTAGCGGGAGAAGAGGTATTGAGCAGTTCTTC,CSAMTSGRRGIEQFF
-,-,TRBJ1-2,TRBV12-3/TRBV12-4,TGTGCCAGCAGTTTAAAGGGAGGTGGCTACACCTTC,CASSLKGGGYTF
-,once,TRBJ1-1,TRBV20-1,TGCAGTGCCCCCACAGGGAACACTGAAGCTTTCTTT,CSAPTGNTEAFF
-,-,TRBJ1-1,TRBV29-1,TGCAGCGTCTCCTCAACAGGGATCACTGAAGCTTTCTTT,CSVSSTGITEAFF
TRBD2,few,TRBJ2-3,TRBV7-8,TGTGCCAGCACTTCATCGGGTAGCGGGAGGAGAGAAGATACGCAGTATTTT,CASTSSGSGRREDTQYF
-,-,TRBJ2-7,TRBV28,TGTGCCAGCAGTTTGATGGGGTTCTACGAGCAGTACTTC,CASSLMGFYEQYF
-,few,TRBJ2-1,TRBV6-6,TGTGCCAGCAGTTACCCCGCGACAGGCGACAATGAGCAGTTCTTC,CASSYPATGDNEQFF
-,-,TRBJ2-1,TRBV19,TGTGCCAGTAGTCCAGGCGAGGACAATGAGCAGTTCTTC,CASSPGEDNEQFF
-,few,TRBJ1-6,TRBV20-1,TGCAGTGCTAGAGACCCGGGGACGGGGTGGTGTTCACCCCTCCACTTT,CSARDPGTGWCSPLHF
-,many,TRBJ1-1,TRBV12-3/TRBV12-4,TGTGCCAGCAGTTTCTCCGGGGGCGCTACTGAAGCTTTCTTT,CASSFSGGATEAFF
-,-,TRBJ1-2,TRBV5-1,TGCGCCAGCAGCACCGACACGGTCCAGGTGTATGGCTACACCTTC,CASSTDTVQVYGYTF
-,few,TRBJ1-5,TRBV6-2/TRBV6-3,TGTGCCAGCAGTGACAGACACCCCAATCAGCCCCAGCATTTT,CASSDRHPNQPQHF
TRBD2,-,TRBJ2-7,TRBV7-9,TGTGCCAGCAGCCGAATAACTAGCGGGAGGGCCCACGAGCAGTACTTC,CASSRITSGRAHEQYF
-,-,TRBJ2-1,TRBV29-1,TGCAGCGTTGAAAACCCTCACGTCGGCAATGAGCAGTTCTTC,CSVENPHVGNEQFF
-,few,TRBJ1-1,TRBV3-1,TGTGCCAGCAGCCAAGTTAAGGGTTCTGAAGCTTTCTTT,CASSQVKGSEAFF